The sequence of this T cell receptor beta chain was determined in a study of blood T cells in healthy people across ages. This clonotype was picked up many times. Antigen unknown. Study-wide results and caveats: Older age went with lower TCR beta diversity per million T cells, in a roughly linear way.

Trimming pared 9 bases from V and 2 bases from J, leaving 13 bases between. CDR3 length: 13 amino acids. The germline V gene encodes CDR1 LNHDA and CDR2 SQIVND (reference sequence). Each sample used at least 6 million PBMCs. For the second PCR, which ran for 7 to 11 cycles, a sample-barcoded 5' primer and a J-beta primer mix were used. TCRdb re-derived calls from the 5' RACE reads in MiXCR, one entry per CDR3 protein. The data contain about 1.7 million distinct CDR3 sequences, under 30% of them singletons. The J gene is TRBJ1-2, the V gene TRBV19; no clear D. The clonotype originates from a woman in her twenties or thirties in good health. The material sequenced was blood. The CDR3 sequence is CASSGQRNYGYTF. The CDR3 nucleotides read TGTGCCAGCAGTGGGCAGAGGAACTATGGCTACACCTTC.